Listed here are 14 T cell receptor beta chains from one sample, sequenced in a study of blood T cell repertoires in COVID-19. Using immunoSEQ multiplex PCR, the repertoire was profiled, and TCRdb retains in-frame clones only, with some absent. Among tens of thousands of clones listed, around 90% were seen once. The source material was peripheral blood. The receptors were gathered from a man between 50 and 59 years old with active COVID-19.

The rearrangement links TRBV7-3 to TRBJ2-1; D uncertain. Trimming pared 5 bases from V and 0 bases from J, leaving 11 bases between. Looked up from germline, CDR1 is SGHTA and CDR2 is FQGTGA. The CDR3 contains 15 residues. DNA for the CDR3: TGTGCCAGCAGCCCCTGGCTCAGCTCCTACAATGAGCAGTTCTTC. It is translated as CASSPWLSSYNEQFF.

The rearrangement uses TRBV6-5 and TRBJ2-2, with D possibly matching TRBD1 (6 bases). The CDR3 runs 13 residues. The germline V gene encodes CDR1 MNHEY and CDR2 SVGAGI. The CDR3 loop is CAAGVTNTGELFF. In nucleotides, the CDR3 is TGTGCTGCAGGGGTAACAAACACCGGGGAGCTGTTTTTT.

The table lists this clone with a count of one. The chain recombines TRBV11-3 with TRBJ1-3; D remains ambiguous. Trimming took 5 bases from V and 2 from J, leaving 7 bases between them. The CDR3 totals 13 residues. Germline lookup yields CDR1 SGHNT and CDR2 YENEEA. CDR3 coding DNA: TGTGCCAGCAGCGTTGGGCCTGGAAACACCATATATTTT. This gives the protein CASSVGPGNTIYF.

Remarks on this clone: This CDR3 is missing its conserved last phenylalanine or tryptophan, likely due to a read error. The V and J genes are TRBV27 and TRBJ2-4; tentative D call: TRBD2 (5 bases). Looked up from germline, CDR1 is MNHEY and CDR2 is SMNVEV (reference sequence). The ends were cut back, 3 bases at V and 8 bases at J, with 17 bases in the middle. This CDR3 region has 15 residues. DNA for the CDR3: TGTGCCAGCAGTTTGATCGGTCCAGGTAGCGACATTCAGTACCTC. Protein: CASSLIGPGSDIQYL.

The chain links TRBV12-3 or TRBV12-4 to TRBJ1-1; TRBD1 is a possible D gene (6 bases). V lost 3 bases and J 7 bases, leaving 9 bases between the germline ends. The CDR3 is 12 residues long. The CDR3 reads CASSLNRDEAFF. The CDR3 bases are TGTGCCAGCAGTTTGAACAGGGATGAAGCTTTCTTT.

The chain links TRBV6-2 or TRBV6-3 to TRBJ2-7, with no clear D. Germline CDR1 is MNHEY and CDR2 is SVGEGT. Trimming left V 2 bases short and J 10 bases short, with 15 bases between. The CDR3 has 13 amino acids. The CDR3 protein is CASSYTAILNQYF. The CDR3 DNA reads TGTGCCAGCAGTTACACCGCTATCTTAAACCAGTACTTC.

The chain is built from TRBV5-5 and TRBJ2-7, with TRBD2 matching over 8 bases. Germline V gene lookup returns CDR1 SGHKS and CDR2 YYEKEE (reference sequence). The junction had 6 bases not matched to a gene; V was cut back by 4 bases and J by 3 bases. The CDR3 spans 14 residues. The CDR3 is CASSRRGGLYEQYV. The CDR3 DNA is TGTGCCAGCAGCCGCCGCGGGGGGCTCTACGAGCAGTACGTC.

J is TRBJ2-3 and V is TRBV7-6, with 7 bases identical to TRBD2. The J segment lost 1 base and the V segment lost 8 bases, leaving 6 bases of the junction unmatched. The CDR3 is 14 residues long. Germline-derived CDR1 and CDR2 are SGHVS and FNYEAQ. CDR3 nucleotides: TGTGCCAGCGGGGACTACGGGGGCACAGATACGCAGTATTTT. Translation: CASGDYGGTDTQYF.

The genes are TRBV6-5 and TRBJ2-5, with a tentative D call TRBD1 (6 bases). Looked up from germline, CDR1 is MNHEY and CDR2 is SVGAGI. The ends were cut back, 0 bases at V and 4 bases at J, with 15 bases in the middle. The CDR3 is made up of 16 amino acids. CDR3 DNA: TGTGCCAGCAGTTACTCGACTCTGACAGGCCTAGAGACCCAGTACTTC. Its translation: CASSYSTLTGLETQYF.

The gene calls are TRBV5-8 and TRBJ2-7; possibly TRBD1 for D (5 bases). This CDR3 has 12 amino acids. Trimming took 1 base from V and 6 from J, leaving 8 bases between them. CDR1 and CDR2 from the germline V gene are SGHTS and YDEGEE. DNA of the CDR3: TGTGCCAGCAGCTTGCAGGGATCCGAGCAGTACGTC. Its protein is CASSLQGSEQYV.

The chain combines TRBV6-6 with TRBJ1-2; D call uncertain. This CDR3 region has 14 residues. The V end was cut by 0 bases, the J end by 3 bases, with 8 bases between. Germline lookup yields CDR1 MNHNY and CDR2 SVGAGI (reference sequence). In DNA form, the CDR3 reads TGTGCCAGCAGTTACTCGGGAGACGACTATGGCTACACCTTC. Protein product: CASSYSGDDYGYTF.

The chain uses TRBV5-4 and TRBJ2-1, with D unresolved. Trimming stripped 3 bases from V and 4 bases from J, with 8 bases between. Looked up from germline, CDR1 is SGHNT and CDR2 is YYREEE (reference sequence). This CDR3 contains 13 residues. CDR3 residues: CASSSDPYNEQFF. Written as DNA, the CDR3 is TGTGCCAGCAGCTCAGATCCTTACAATGAGCAGTTCTTC.

The CDR3 reads CASRKTGEGMNTEAFF. DNA of the CDR3: TGTGCCAGCAGAAAGACAGGAGAGGGGATGAACACTGAAGCTTTCTTT. The chain employs TRBV3-1 (or the pseudogene TRBV3-2) and TRBJ1-1; D is possibly TRBD1 (6 bases). The CDR3 loop spans 16 amino acids. Trimming pared 6 bases from V and 0 bases from J, leaving 17 bases between. The germline gives CDR1 LGHDT, CDR2 YNNKEL (reference sequence).

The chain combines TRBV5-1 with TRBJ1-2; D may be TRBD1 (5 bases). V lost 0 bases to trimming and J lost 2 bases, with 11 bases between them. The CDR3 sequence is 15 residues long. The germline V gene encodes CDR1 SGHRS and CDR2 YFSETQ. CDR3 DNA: TGCGCCAGCAGCTTGGTAGGGGTTGGAAACTATGGCTACACCTTC. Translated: CASSLVGVGNYGYTF.